This is a list of T cell receptor beta chains from one sample in a study of blood T cells in healthy people across ages. TCRdb called the 5' RACE reads again in MiXCR, with one record for every CDR3 protein. Here the sample spans roughly 1.5 million distinct CDR3 sequences, approximately 43% being singletons. Material for sequencing was blood. The receptors come from a woman younger than 30 in good health. The CDR3 runs from the conserved cysteine through the conserved F or W. A D gene is named only where the DNA matches it firmly. Size values are once, few and many counts, or a class for expanded clones, and some rows have none.

d_gene | j_gene | abundance | v_gene | CDR3aa | CDR3nt
TRBD2 | TRBJ2-5 | NA | TRBV7-2 | CASNKLAGRETQYF | TGTGCCAGCAACAAATTAGCGGGGAGGGAGACCCAGTACTTC
TRBD2 | TRBJ2-1 | once | TRBV27 | CASSLSLASGLYNEQFF | TGTGCCAGCAGTTTATCGTTAGCTAGCGGCCTGTACAATGAGCAGTTCTTC
NA | TRBJ1-6 | few | TRBV7-9 | CASTLTGNNSPLHF | TGTGCCAGCACCTTAACAGGGAATAATTCACCCCTCCACTTT
NA | TRBJ2-1 | NA | TRBV2 | CASSSTISYNEQFF | TGTGCCAGCAGCTCCACAATCTCCTACAATGAGCAGTTCTTC
NA | TRBJ1-1 | NA | TRBV7-2 | CASSMVANTEAFF | TGTGCCAGCAGTATGGTAGCTAACACTGAAGCTTTCTTT
TRBD1 | TRBJ1-2 | NA | TRBV5-1 | CASSWGQGANYGYTF | TGCGCCAGCAGCTGGGGACAGGGCGCTAACTATGGCTACACCTTC
NA | TRBJ1-2 | NA | TRBV2 | CASSDGVNGYTF | TGTGCCAGCAGTGACGGTGTGAATGGCTACACCTTC
NA | TRBJ2-7 | NA | TRBV12-3/TRBV12-4 | CASSSGESINEQYF | TGTGCCAGCAGTTCCGGGGAAAGCATCAATGAGCAGTACTTC
NA | TRBJ2-3 | NA | TRBV7-3 | CASSWWTRDPSTDTQYF | TGTGCCAGCAGCTGGTGGACCAGGGACCCTAGCACAGATACGCAGTATTTT
TRBD2 | TRBJ2-1 | few | TRBV10-2 | CASSESGTSGYNEQFF | TGCGCCAGCAGTGAGTCGGGGACTAGCGGTTACAATGAGCAGTTCTTC
NA | TRBJ2-1 | few | TRBV18 | CASSSGRTMVGNEQFF | TGTGCCAGCTCATCCGGAAGGACTATGGTCGGCAATGAGCAGTTCTTC
NA | TRBJ2-7 | NA | TRBV5-1 | CASTDGVSEQYF | TGCGCCAGCACCGACGGCGTCTCCGAGCAGTACTTC
NA | TRBJ1-1 | NA | TRBV3-1 | CASSPQQGWTEAFF | TGTGCCAGCAGCCCACAACAGGGTTGGACTGAAGCTTTCTTT
NA | TRBJ1-5 | NA | TRBV7-8 | CASSLVGTVNDQPQHF | TGTGCCAGCAGCTTAGTAGGAACAGTCAACGATCAGCCCCAGCATTTT
NA | TRBJ2-7 | few | TRBV20-1 | CSVPGRGHEQYF | TGCAGTGTACCGGGCAGGGGCCACGAGCAGTACTTC
NA | TRBJ2-5 | few | TRBV5-1 | CASSWGGGGPIHEQYF | TGCGCCAGCAGCTGGGGAGGGGGAGGGCCTATCCATGAGCAGTACTTC
NA | TRBJ2-1 | NA | TRBV7-4 | CASLGLSYNEQFF | TGTGCCAGTCTCGGCCTCTCCTACAATGAGCAGTTCTTC
TRBD1 | TRBJ1-1 | NA | TRBV12-3/TRBV12-4 | CASTTGAVYSEAFF | TGTGCCAGTACGACAGGGGCGGTGTACTCTGAAGCTTTCTTT
NA | TRBJ2-1 | NA | TRBV6-2/TRBV6-3 | CACSSRGWGEQFF | TGTGCCTGCAGTTCCAGGGGTTGGGGTGAGCAGTTCTTC
NA | TRBJ2-1 | NA | TRBV5-1 | CDSSLGGGQVNEQFF | TGCGACAGCAGCTTGGGAGGGGGACAGGTGAATGAGCAGTTCTTC
NA | TRBJ2-3 | many | TRBV5-1 | CASSFEGTDTQYF | TGTGCCAGCAGCTTCGAGGGCACAGATACGCAGTATTTT
TRBD1 | TRBJ1-2 | NA | TRBV13 | CASSPDRGRGNYGYTF | TGTGCCAGCAGCCCAGACAGGGGACGGGGTAACTATGGCTACACCTTC
NA | TRBJ1-1 | few | TRBV7-9 | CASSLALGELGTEAFF | TGTGCCAGCAGCTTAGCTTTAGGGGAATTGGGAACTGAAGCTTTCTTT
NA | TRBJ2-1 | NA | TRBV6-2/TRBV6-3 | CASTYADLRAYNEQFF | TGTGCCAGCACCTACGCGGATCTGCGGGCCTACAATGAGCAGTTCTTC
TRBD1 | TRBJ1-6 | NA | TRBV4-1 | CASSGTVIIVGNSPLHF | TGCGCCAGCAGCGGGACAGTGATTATCGTGGGTAATTCACCCCTCCACTTT
NA | TRBJ2-3 | few | TRBV5-1 | CASSVVGHADTQYF | TGCGCCAGCAGCGTGGTCGGGCATGCAGATACGCAGTATTTT
NA | TRBJ2-1 | NA | TRBV24-1 | CATSTDSYNEQFF | TGTGCCACCAGTACAGACTCCTACAATGAGCAGTTCTTC
NA | TRBJ2-1 | few | TRBV7-8 | CASSQYTPSIYNEQFF | TGTGCCAGCAGCCAATATACACCTTCCATCTACAATGAGCAGTTCTTC
NA | TRBJ2-1 | NA | TRBV21-1 | CASSNNLSGGANEQFF | TGTGCCAGCAGCAACAATCTGTCGGGAGGAGCGAATGAGCAGTTCTTC
TRBD2 | TRBJ2-3 | few | TRBV30 | CAWSKGLAVDTQYF | TGTGCCTGGAGTAAGGGACTAGCAGTAGATACGCAGTATTTT
NA | TRBJ2-1 | NA | TRBV7-9 | CASSLAGLTYNEQFF | TGTGCCAGCAGCTTAGCGGGACTGACCTACAATGAGCAGTTCTTC
NA | TRBJ2-2 | NA | TRBV6-2/TRBV6-3 | CASSTPLGARTGELFF | TGTGCCAGCAGCACCCCCTTGGGAGCGAGAACCGGGGAGCTGTTTTTT
TRBD2 | TRBJ2-5 | NA | TRBV7-2 | CASSLMPGLAGGPAGNEQYF | TGTGCCAGCAGCTTAATGCCGGGACTAGCGGGAGGGCCGGCGGGCAATGAGCAGTACTTC
TRBD2 | TRBJ2-7 | NA | TRBV12-3/TRBV12-4 | CASSLGVLAGGSSYEQYF | TGTGCCAGCAGTTTAGGAGTCCTAGCGGGAGGTAGCTCCTACGAGCAGTACTTC
NA | TRBJ2-2 | NA | TRBV9 | CASSSRQAKPGELFF | TGTGCCAGCAGCTCACGACAGGCAAAGCCCGGGGAGCTGTTTTTT
TRBD1 | TRBJ1-2 | NA | TRBV7-9 | CASSWTGYGYTF | TGTGCCAGCAGCTGGACAGGTTATGGCTACACCTTC
TRBD1 | TRBJ1-1 | NA | TRBV7-8 | CASSLDNLRGTGKGTEAFF | TGTGCCAGCAGCTTAGATAACCTTCGCGGGACAGGGAAAGGCACTGAAGCTTTCTTT
NA | TRBJ2-7 | NA | TRBV5-1 | CASSFGGLRNGEQYF | TGCGCCAGCAGCTTCGGGGGTTTACGAAATGGCGAGCAGTACTTC
NA | TRBJ2-7 | NA | TRBV24-1 | CATSGASNSYEQYF | TGTGCCACCAGTGGGGCTTCCAACTCCTACGAGCAGTACTTC
NA | TRBJ1-2 | NA | TRBV30 | CAWSVLGTYGYTF | TGTGCCTGGAGTGTACTAGGGACCTATGGCTACACCTTC
NA | TRBJ2-3 | few | TRBV12-3/TRBV12-4 | CASTQRGTDTQYF | TGTGCCAGCACCCAGAGGGGTACAGATACGCAGTATTTT
NA | TRBJ2-3 | NA | TRBV14 | CASSQDWGSSTDTQYF | TGTGCCAGCAGCCAAGATTGGGGATCCAGCACAGATACGCAGTATTTT
TRBD2 | TRBJ2-3 | many | TRBV2 | CASSEALRVAGDGTQYF | TGTGCCAGCAGTGAAGCGCTTAGGGTAGCGGGGGATGGTACGCAGTATTTT
NA | TRBJ2-1 | NA | TRBV5-1 | CANSLPLEMNTYNEQFF | TGCGCCAACAGCTTGCCCCTCGAAATGAACACCTACAATGAGCAGTTCTTC
TRBD1 | TRBJ2-1 | few | TRBV3-1 | CASSRRTGENEQFF | TGTGCCAGCAGCCGACGGACAGGGGAGAATGAGCAGTTCTTC